Many counts were recorded for the clone carrying this T cell receptor (beta chain). Its antigen is undetermined. Germline V gene data show CDR1 as MDHEN and CDR2 as SYDVKM. V lost 2 bases, J lost 4 bases, and 4 bases stayed unmatched. The length of the CDR3 is 15 residues. This entry belongs to a study of spatial heterogeneity in lung cancer. Overall study results and limits: Tumor mutation counts were tracked by expanded intratumoral alpha and beta TCR counts. Among tumor T cells, estimated coverage was roughly 7% for alpha chains and about 13% for beta chains.

Time point here: sample taken at primary tumor resection. TCRs were sequenced from unsorted whole RNA of tumor, nontumor lung or PBMC. Every TCR cDNA molecule bore a unique molecular identifier. TCRdb reprocessed the 5' RACE reads via MiXCR and lists one record per CDR3 protein. This sample has about 14,000 distinct CDR3 sequences, with 4.7% found just once. The rearrangement links TRBV28 to TRBJ2-3; TRBD2 agrees at 9 bases. The origin of this receptor is a female donor with early-stage non-small cell lung cancer. The sequences come from lung tumor tissue, collected at surgery. The chain's CDR3 is CASSLLAGGSDTQYF. DNA of the CDR3: TGTGCCAGCAGTTTACTCGCGGGGGGGTCAGATACGCAGTATTTT.